The 4 T cell receptor beta chains listed next were all sequenced from one sample in a study of a mutant IDH1 vaccine in newly diagnosed glioma. Clones were sequenced by immunoSEQ multiplex PCR, and TCRdb holds only the in-frame ones, with some missing. The table includes 37,000 or so clones, around 83% detected once. These receptors have no identified antigens. Noted time point: week 5, during vaccination. The content of each vaccine dose was 300 ug of mutant IDH1 20-mer peptide, and topical imiquimod accompanied it. This specimen consisted of PBMCs, obtained from a glioma patient whose treatment included an IDH1 peptide vaccine. The source of these receptors is a man aged 25-45 years with glioma.

The chain is built from TRBV5-8 and TRBJ2-7; no clear D gene. The V gene lost 6 bases and the J gene lost 1 base, with 8 bases spanning the gap. Germline lookup yields CDR1 SGHTS and CDR2 YDEGEE. CDR3 length: 12 residues. Here the CDR3 reads CASTPRSYEQYF. Written as DNA, the CDR3 is TGTGCCAGCACCCCCCGTTCCTACGAGCAGTACTTC. Full variable domain (remainder filled in from reference TRBV5-8 and TRBJ2-7): EAGVTQSPTHLIKTRGQQATLRCSPISGHTSVYWYQQALGLGLQFLLWYDEGEERNRGNFPPRFSGRQFPNYSSELNVNALELEDSALYLCASTPRSYEQYFGPGTRLTVT.

This clone was detected only a few times. V usage is TRBV30 and J usage is TRBJ2-7; tentative D call: TRBD2 (5 bases). The CDR3 contains 16 residues. Trimming cost V 2 bases and J 3 bases, with 20 bases left between them. CDR1 is GTSNPN and CDR2 is SVGIG in the germline V gene (reference sequence). Written as DNA, the CDR3 is TGTGCCTGGAGTCCCCCCGGAGAGGGATCGATCTACGAGCAGTACTTC. Protein: CAWSPPGEGSIYEQYF.

The chain couples TRBV27 to TRBJ1-2; the D gene is possibly TRBD1 (6 bases). Trimming removed 5 bases at V and 5 bases at J, with 18 bases between. The CDR3 length is 15 residues. The germline V gene encodes CDR1 MNHEY and CDR2 SMNVEV (reference sequence). The CDR3 spells CASSPGGGTTYGYTF. For the CDR3, the DNA is TGTGCCAGCAGTCCAGGTGGCGGGACAACTTATGGCTACACCTTC.

This clone appeared a few times. The rearrangement uses TRBV29-1 and TRBJ1-1; D is unclear. Per germline, CDR1 SQVTM and CDR2 ANQGSEA. The length of the CDR3 is 11 residues. Trimming cost V 6 bases and J 5 bases, with 10 bases left between them. This CDR3 is CSVRVGTEAFF. CDR3 sequence (DNA): TGCAGCGTGAGGGTTGGTACTGAAGCTTTCTTT.